Here is one TCR beta chain with its context. Its antigen remains unidentified. This sample was taken from a study of T-cell memory formation after mild COVID-19. Study at large: Largely donor-specific sequence clusters came from a couple of donors. Study findings and constraints: CD4+ contracting clones lay mainly in CM and EM, CD8+ ones in EMRA.

TCRdb re-derived calls from the 5' RACE reads in MiXCR, one entry per CDR3 protein. The table shows some 450,000 distinct CDR3 sequences, with around 20% occurring only once. The CDR3 covers 15 residues. V was clipped by 6 bases and J by 3 bases, with 17 bases between them. Germline V gives CDR1 MNHEY, CDR2 SVGEGT. The source is an adult woman who had mild COVID-19 (a few samples of this study predate the infection). Cell type and time point are not known. Sequencing was carried out using PBMCs or a T cell subset sorted from them (not recorded which). This chain connects TRBV6-2 or TRBV6-3 to TRBJ1-2; D not certain. Here the CDR3 DNA reads TGTGCCAGCAGCTCCCGGTTGGTTCGCCACTATGGCTACACCTTC. Encoded protein: CASSSRLVRHYGYTF.